One and the same sample provided the 7 T cell receptor beta chains below, sequenced in a study. The sorted Tregs were CD4+CD25+CD127-/low cells. TCRdb used MiXCR to reprocess the 5' RACE reads, holding one entry per CDR3 protein. The table shows more than 55,000 distinct CDR3 sequences, with less than 30% occurring only once. The sample taken for sequencing was tumor-infiltrating Tregs sorted from the breast tumor. The receptors stem from a female donor with breast cancer.

J is TRBJ2-1 and V is TRBV20-1, with D tentatively TRBD2 (6 bases). The CDR3 extends over 11 amino acids. Germline loops: CDR1 DFQATT, CDR2 SNEGSKA (reference sequence). The ends were cut back, 8 bases at V and 9 bases at J, with 14 bases in the middle. The CDR3 sequence: CSTTTSSEQFF. The CDR3 nucleotides read TGCAGTACCACAACTAGCTCTGAGCAGTTCTTC.

This clonotype was recorded many times. The chain is built from TRBV6-1 and TRBJ1-4; TRBD1 is a possible D gene (6 bases). The CDR3 runs 16 residues. The V end was cut by 1 base, the J end by 8 bases, with 17 bases between. Looked up from germline, CDR1 is MNHNS and CDR2 is SASEGT. CDR3 sequence: CASSEVVDRKREKLFF. CDR3 bases: TGTGCCAGCAGTGAAGTAGTCGACAGGAAGAGGGAAAAACTGTTTTTT.

This clonotype has a count of ten or more. V gene TRBV29-1 combines with J gene TRBJ2-7; no definite D call. Trimming removed 6 bases from V and 2 bases from J, with 14 bases in between. The CDR3 is 13 residues long. Germline CDR1 reads SQVTM; CDR2 reads ANQGSEA. This CDR3 reads CSVATQKAYEQYF. In DNA form, the CDR3 reads TGCAGCGTCGCCACACAAAAGGCCTACGAGCAGTACTTC.

The rearrangement joins TRBV7-9 to TRBJ1-2, with 7 bases lining up with TRBD1. Germline V CDR1 and CDR2: SEHNR, FQNEAQ (reference sequence). Trimming at V came to 5 bases and at J to 4 bases, leaving 10 bases not matched to a gene. The CDR3 totals 15 residues. The CDR3 spells CASSTSFQGGYGYTF. For the CDR3, the DNA is TGTGCCAGCAGCACTTCTTTTCAGGGGGGCTATGGCTACACCTTC. Full variable domain (outside the CDR3, taken from reference TRBV7-9 and TRBJ1-2): DTGVSQNPRHKITKRGQNVTFRCDPISEHNRLYWYRQTLGQGPEFLTYFQNEAQLEKSRLLSDRFSAERPKGSFSTLEIQRTEQGDSAMYLCASSTSFQGGYGYTFGSGTRLTVV.

Ten or more counts support this clonotype. The chain links TRBV6-2 or TRBV6-3 to TRBJ2-1; 16 bases align to TRBD2. This CDR3 is 19 amino acids long. Germline V gene lookup returns CDR1 MNHEY and CDR2 SVGEGT. The ends lost 2 bases at V and 8 bases at J; junction bases unmatched: 12. The CDR3 sequence: CASSYGTSGRASNFDEQFF. CDR3 DNA sequence: TGTGCCAGCAGTTACGGGACTAGCGGGAGGGCCAGCAATTTCGATGAGCAGTTCTTC.

This clonotype has only a few counts. The CDR3 coding sequence is TGTGCCAGTACAGGGAGCTCCTACGAGCAGTACTTC. Protein sequence: CASTGSSYEQYF. V gene TRBV6-6 combines with J gene TRBJ2-7, with D possibly being TRBD1 (6 bases). Looked up from germline, CDR1 is MNHNY and CDR2 is SVGAGI (reference sequence). CDR3 length: 12 amino acids. With 9 bases removed from V and 0 bases from J, the gap between germline ends came to 9 bases.

This chain links TRBV28 with TRBJ2-1; the match to TRBD2 covers 14 bases. The CDR3 sequence is 16 residues long. Losses at the gene ends were 7 bases for V and 6 bases for J; bases not matched to a gene: 8. CDR1 is MDHEN and CDR2 is SYDVKM in the germline V gene. The CDR3 DNA follows: TGTGCCAGCACCCTCGCCGGGACTAGCGGGGGCAATGAGCAGTTCTTC. This sequence encodes CASTLAGTSGGNEQFF.